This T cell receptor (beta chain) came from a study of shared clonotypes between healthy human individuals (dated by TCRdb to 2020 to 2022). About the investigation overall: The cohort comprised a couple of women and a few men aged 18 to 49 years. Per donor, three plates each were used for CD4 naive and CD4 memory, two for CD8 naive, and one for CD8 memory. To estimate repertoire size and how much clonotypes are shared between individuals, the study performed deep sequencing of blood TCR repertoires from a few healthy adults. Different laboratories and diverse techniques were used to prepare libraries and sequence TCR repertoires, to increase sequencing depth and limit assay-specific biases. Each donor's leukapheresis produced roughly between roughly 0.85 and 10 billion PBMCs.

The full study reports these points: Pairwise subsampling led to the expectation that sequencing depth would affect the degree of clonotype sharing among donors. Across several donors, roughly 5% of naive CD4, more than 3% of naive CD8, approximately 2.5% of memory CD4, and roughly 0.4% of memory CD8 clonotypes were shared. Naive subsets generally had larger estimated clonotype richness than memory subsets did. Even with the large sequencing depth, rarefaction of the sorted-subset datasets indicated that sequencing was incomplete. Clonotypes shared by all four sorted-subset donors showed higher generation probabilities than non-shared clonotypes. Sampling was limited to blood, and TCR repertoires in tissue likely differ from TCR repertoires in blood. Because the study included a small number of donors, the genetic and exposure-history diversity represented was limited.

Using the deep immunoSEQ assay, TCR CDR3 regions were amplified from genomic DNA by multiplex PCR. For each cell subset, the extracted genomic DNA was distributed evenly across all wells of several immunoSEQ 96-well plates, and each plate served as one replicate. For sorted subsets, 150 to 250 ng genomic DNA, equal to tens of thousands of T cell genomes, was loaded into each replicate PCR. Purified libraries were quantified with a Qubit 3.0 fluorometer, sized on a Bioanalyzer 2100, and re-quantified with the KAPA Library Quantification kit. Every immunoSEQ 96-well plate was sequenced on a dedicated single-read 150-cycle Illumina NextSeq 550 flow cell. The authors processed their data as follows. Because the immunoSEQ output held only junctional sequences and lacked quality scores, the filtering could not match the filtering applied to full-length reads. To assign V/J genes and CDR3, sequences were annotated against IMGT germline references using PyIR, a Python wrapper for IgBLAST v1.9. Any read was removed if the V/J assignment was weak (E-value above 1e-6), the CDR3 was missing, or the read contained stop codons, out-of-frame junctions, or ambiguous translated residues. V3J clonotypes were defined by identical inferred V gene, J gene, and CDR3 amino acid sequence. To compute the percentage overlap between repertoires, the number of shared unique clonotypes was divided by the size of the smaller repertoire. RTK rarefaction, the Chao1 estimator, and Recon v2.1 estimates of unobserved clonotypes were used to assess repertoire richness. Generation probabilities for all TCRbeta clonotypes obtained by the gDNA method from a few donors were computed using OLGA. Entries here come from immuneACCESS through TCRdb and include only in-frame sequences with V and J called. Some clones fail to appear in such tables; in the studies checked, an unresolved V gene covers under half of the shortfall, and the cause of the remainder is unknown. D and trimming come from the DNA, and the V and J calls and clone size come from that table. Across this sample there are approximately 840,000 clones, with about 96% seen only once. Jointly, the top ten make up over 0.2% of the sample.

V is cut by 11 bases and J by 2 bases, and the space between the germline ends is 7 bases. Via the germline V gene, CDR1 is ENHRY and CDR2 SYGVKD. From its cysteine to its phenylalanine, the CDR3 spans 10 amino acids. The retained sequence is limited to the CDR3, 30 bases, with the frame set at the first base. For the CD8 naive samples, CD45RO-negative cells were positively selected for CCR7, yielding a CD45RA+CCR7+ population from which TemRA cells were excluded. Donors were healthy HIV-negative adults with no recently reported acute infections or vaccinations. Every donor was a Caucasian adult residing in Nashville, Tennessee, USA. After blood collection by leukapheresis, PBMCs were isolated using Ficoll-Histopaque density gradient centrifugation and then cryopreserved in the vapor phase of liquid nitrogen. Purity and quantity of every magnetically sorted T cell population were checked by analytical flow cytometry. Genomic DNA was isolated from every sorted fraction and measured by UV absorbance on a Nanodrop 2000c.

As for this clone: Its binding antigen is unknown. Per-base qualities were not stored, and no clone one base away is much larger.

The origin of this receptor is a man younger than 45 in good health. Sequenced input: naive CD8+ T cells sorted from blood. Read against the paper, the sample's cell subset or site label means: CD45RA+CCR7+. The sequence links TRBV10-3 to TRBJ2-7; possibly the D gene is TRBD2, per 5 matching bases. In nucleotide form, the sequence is TGTGCCGTCGGGACCTACGAGCAGTACTTC. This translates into CAVGTYEQYF.